This T cell receptor beta chain originates from a study of vaccination effects on CD4 cells after COVID-19. Background on the study: Researchers obtained post-vaccine samples at a median of 72 days past the second dose. General study results and limits: Clones that were induced by infection or by vaccine showed marked contraction late after vaccination.

About this clone itself: The antigen is undetermined.

Before sequencing, viral peptide pools were used by the ViraFEST assay to expand antigen-specific CD4+ T cells. After roughly 11 days in culture, the CD4+ T cells were isolated. The participants, recipients of two vaccine doses, got either BNT162b2 or mRNA-1273. Only in-frame clones appear in the TCRdb table, and some are missing; sequencing was by immunoSEQ multiplex PCR. The sample records 26,000 or so clones, under 90% being singletons. V gave up 3 bases and J gave up 6 bases; unmatched junction bases: 13. The CDR3 has 17 residues. Germline values: CDR1 SGHRS, CDR2 YFSETQ. The receptor's source is a human donor who received a COVID-19 vaccine. Some clones in this sample may be carry-over from other donors' samples. Sequenced material: CD4+ T cells from PBMCs cultured with HCoV-NL63 spike peptides, taken after COVID-19 vaccination. The genes are TRBV5-1 and TRBJ2-2; 8 bases are a match to TRBD2. This CDR3 reads CASSSNPGTGGSGELFF. In nucleotides, the CDR3 is TGCGCCAGCAGCTCAAACCCCGGGACGGGGGGGTCCGGGGAGCTGTTTTTT.